This T cell receptor beta chain was recorded in a study of blood T cell repertoires in COVID-19. The CDR3 loop spans 16 amino acids. Germline V lookup: CDR1 SGHTA, CDR2 FQGNSA. Trimming took off 1 base at V and 7 bases at J, with 17 bases between the two ends. As processed by the authors: Cell counts per sample came from amplifying reference gene primers. Repertoires were generated with immunoSEQ multiplex PCR, while TCRdb's copy carries only in-frame clones and drops some. V, J and clone size reflect that table, while D and trimming were determined from the DNA. The table records roughly 140,000 clones, about nine tenths of them present only once.

The V gene is TRBV7-2, the J gene TRBJ2-1, with D hard to call. The clonotype originates from a woman in her sixties or seventies with active or convalescent COVID-19. Sequenced input: peripheral blood. CDR3 sequence: CASSLGFTPAGNEQFF. In DNA, the CDR3 is TGTGCCAGCAGCTTAGGGTTCACCCCGGCCGGGAATGAGCAGTTCTTC. The full variable domain, its missing parts supplied by reference TRBV7-2 and TRBJ2-1, is GAGVSQSPSNKVTEKGKDVELRCDPISGHTALYWYRQSLGQGLEFLIYFQGNSAPDKSGLPSDRFSAERTGGSVSTLTIQRTQQEDSAVYLCASSLGFTPAGNEQFFGPGTRLTVL.